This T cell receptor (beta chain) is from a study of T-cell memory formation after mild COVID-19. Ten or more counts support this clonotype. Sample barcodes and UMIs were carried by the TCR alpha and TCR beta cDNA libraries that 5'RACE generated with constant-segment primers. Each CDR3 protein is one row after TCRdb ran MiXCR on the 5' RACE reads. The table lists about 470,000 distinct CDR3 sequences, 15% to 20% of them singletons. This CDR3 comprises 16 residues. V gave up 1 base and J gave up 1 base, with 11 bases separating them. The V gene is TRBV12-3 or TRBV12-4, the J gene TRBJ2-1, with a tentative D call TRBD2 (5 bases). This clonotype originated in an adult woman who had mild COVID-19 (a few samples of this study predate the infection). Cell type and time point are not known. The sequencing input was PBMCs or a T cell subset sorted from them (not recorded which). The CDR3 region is CASSLGGRGSYNEQFF. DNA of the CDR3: TGTGCCAGCAGTTTAGGAGGTCGCGGGTCCTACAATGAGCAGTTCTTC.